Reported below is one T cell receptor (beta chain). Its antigen is not identified. Primers: 60 Vbeta forward and 13 Jbeta reverse. Method: immunoSEQ multiplex PCR; TCRdb's copy keeps in-frame clones and lacks some. The sample shows approximately 170,000 clones, 85% of them seen only once. The CDR3 extends over 15 amino acids. Germline CDR1 is SEHNR and CDR2 is FQNEAQ (reference sequence). Trimming pared 5 bases from V and 4 bases from J, leaving 18 bases between. The source of the sample is a study of cytomegalovirus exposure and HLA in healthy donors. Study-wide points: There were three CMV-associated chains whose specificity for CMV antigens was confirmed in vitro.

V is TRBV7-9 and J is TRBJ2-7, with D tentatively TRBD1 (8 bases). Input material: PBMCs. This TCR derives from a boy between 2 and 10 years old in good health and CMV-seronegative. In nucleotides, the CDR3 is TGTGCCAGCAGCAGGACAGGGACTAATAGTTACGAGCAGTACGTC. It yields the protein CASSRTGTNSYEQYV.